This T cell receptor beta chain came from a study of shared clonotypes between healthy human individuals. Concerning this clone: The same CDR3 is also encoded by other DNA sequences in this sample.

Assay: immunoSEQ multiplex PCR; the TCRdb copy retains only in-frame clones and omits some. The top ten hold about 0.39% of the sample, which has more than 2,000,000 clones, over 90% seen once. Looked up from germline, CDR1 is MNHEY and CDR2 is SVGAGI. This CDR3 has 15 residues. V dropped 2 bases and J dropped 4; count of bases not matched to a gene: 3. V usage is TRBV6-5 and J usage is TRBJ2-1; 9 nucleotides agree with TRBD2. The TCR was taken from a man between 18 and 29 years old in good health. Some clones in this sample may be carry-over from other donors' samples. The sequenced material came from naive CD4+ T cells from PBMCs. Indicated subset: CD45RA+ positively selected. CDR3 loop: CASSYGLAGYNEQFF. The CDR3, as DNA: TGTGCCAGCAGTTACGGCCTAGCGGGGTACAATGAGCAGTTCTTC.